The source of this TCR beta chain is a study of radiation and T cells in renal cell carcinoma (dated by TCRdb to the early 2020s). At the level of the whole study: In total, some 52 samples underwent TCR beta sequencing: 25 or so tumors plus 27 peripheral blood samples. Across all 50 or so samples, several million unique CDR3 nucleotide sequences encoding 2,658,974 unique CDR3 amino acid sequences were identified. General study outcomes and caveats: No pretreatment tumor biopsies were available, so the baseline intratumoral presence of clonotypes could not be determined. An increase in top tumor clonotypes in blood was observed from baseline to 2 weeks post-radiation, followed by contraction by 4 weeks, which was taken to suggest transient expansion of tumor-resident clones. TCR clonality was higher in irradiated tumors than in controls, as the top 100 clonotypes made up an average of roughly 54% of the repertoire in irradiated tumors compared with around 43% in nephrectomy-only tumors. The single-armed trial design could not address effects of radiation dose or scheduling on the TCR repertoire. A greater number of dominant CDR3 motifs was detected in irradiated tumors than in control tumors, and a larger share of the repertoire was occupied by these motifs in irradiated tumors than in control tumors. Only small tumor regions of about 0.91 g were available, so intratumoral heterogeneity was not captured.

Following the manufacturer's recommendations, the immunoSEQ kit was used to generate TCR beta libraries from genomic DNA. To prepare libraries, a first multiplex PCR with proprietary primers was run, followed by a second PCR that added unique barcodes, and a bead cleanup was done after each round. A kit-provided positive control reaction and a negative control reaction were included in every sample batch. The final libraries were assessed on an Agilent 4200 TapeStation D1000 ScreenTape, pooled by volume, and quantified by qPCR. An Illumina NextSeq500 fitted with a MidOutput 150-cycle cartridge performed the sequencing, running 156 Read1 cycles and 15 Index1 cycles with the kit's custom primers. The pooled library was loaded at approximately 0.95 pM with 20% PhiX control spiked in. The published analysis was carried out like this. Vendor-processed data were analyzed in R, with a clonotype defined as all T cells sharing the same CDR3 nucleotide sequence. In the clone abundance analyses, frequencies in each sample were normalized to that sample's 10,000 most abundant clones. Public T cell clones, which averaged fewer than five per sample, were excluded before analysis. ImmunoMap was used for dominant motif analysis with the PAM10 matrix, a gap penalty of 30, and a homology threshold of 0.3, and any motif reaching a cumulative frequency of at least 0.01 was considered dominant. Tumor-enriched clonotypes and baseline blood-enriched clonotypes were defined as those with an abundance difference of at least 32-fold between compartments. Similarity between tumor and blood repertoires was quantified using the Baroni-Urbani and Buser coefficient, and groups were compared with two-tailed Wilcoxon tests in R. TCRdb holds this immuneACCESS table with in-frame rearrangements only. Some clones are missing; in checked studies, unresolved V genes explain under half, and the rest has no known cause. V, J and clone size reflect that table, while D and trimming were determined from the DNA. The sample profile shows about 15,000 clones; around three fifths of them were found once. The ten largest make up 25% to 30% of the sample.

A word on this clone: Its antigen is not yet known. Base qualities were left out, and no much larger clone turns up one base away.

According to the study, the label for this sample's time point signals: tumor resected at nephrectomy. The sample's treatment or condition, from its label and the paper: 15 Gy SBRT to primary tumor, nephrectomy 4 weeks later. Samples came from a clinical trial, in which primary renal cell carcinomas received 15 Gy stereotactic body radiation therapy followed by nephrectomy 4 weeks later. Every patient's renal cell carcinoma showed clear cell pathology. Tumors were mechanically dissociated, digested with collagenase/hyaluronidase at 37 °C, processed in gentleMACS C tubes, and stored in liquid nitrogen. Genomic DNA for TCR sequencing was prepared using the QIAamp DNA Blood Mini Kit (Qiagen). Only samples passing all quality control checks were included in the analyses. Counted from cysteine to phenylalanine, this CDR3 has 14 amino acids. Only CDR3 DNA remains: 42 bases, in frame from the first base. V is shortened by 4 bases, J by 4 bases, and the region joining them spans 12 bases. CDR1 is given as LGHNA and CDR2 as YSLEER, both from the germline V gene.

The clonotype was recovered from a woman in her 70s with renal cell carcinoma. The rearrangement joined TRBV4-3 to TRBJ2-3; too little of a D gene remains to name it. This sample comprised tumor tissue, obtained from a patient whose treatment included radiotherapy and nephrectomy. The DNA is as follows: TGCGCCAGCAGCCCCCGCAGGTCCGCAGATACGCAGTATTTT. Its product reads: CASSPRRSADTQYF.